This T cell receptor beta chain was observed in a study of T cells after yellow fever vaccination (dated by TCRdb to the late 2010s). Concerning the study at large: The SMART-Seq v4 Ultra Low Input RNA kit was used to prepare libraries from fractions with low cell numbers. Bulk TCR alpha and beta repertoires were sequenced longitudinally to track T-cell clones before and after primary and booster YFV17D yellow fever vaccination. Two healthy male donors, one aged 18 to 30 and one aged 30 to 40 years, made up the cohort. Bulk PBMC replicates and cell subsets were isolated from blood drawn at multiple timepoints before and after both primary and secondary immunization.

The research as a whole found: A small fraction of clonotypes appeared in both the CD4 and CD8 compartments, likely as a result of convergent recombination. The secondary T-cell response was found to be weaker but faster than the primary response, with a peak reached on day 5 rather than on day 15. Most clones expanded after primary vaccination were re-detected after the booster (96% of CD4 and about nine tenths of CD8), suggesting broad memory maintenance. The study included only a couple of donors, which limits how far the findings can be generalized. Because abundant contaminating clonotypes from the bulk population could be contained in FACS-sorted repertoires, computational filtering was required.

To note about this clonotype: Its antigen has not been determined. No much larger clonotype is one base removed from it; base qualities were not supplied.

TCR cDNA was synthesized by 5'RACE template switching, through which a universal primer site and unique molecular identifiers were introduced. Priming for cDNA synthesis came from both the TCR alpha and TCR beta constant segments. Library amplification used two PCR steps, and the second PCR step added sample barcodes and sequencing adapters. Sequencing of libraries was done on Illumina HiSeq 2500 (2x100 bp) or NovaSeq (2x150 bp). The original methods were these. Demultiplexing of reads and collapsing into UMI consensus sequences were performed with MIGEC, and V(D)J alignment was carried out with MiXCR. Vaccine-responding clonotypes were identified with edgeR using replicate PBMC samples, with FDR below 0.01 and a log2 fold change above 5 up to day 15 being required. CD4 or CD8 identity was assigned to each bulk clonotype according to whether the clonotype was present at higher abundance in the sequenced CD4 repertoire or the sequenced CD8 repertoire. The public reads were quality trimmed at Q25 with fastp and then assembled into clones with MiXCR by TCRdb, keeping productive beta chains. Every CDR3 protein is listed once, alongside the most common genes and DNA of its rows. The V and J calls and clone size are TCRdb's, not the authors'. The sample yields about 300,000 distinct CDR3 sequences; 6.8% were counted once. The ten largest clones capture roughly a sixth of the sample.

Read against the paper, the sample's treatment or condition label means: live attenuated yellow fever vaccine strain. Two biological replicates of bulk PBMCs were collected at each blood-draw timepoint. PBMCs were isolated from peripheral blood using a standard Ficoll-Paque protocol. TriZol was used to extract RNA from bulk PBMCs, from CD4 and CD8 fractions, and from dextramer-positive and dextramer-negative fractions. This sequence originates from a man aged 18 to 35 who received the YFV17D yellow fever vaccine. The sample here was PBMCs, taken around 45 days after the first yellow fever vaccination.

The CDR3 protein: CASSFPSRDRGRVIYGYTF. The base sequence is TGTGCCAGCAGCTTTCCGAGCCGGGACAGGGGGCGAGTCATCTATGGCTACACCTTC. The chain links TRBV11-2 with TRBJ1-2; 12 bases in the middle match TRBD1. For this chain, trimming is 3 bases at the V end and 4 bases at the J end, and the number of junction bases without a gene match is 15. CDR3 length: 19 amino acids, cysteine to phenylalanine. Only CDR3 DNA is held: 57 bases, read in frame from base 1. CDR1 is given as SGHAT and CDR2 as FQNNGV, both from the germline V gene.